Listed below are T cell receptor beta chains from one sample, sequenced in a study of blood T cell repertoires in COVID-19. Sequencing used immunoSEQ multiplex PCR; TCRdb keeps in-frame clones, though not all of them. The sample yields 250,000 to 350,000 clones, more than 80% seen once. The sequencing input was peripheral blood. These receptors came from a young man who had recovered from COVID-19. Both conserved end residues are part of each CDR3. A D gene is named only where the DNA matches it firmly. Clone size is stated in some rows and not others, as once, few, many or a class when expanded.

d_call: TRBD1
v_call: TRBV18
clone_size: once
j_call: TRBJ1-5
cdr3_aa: CASSESADRGNQPQHF
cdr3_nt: TGTGCCAGCTCAGAATCCGCCGACAGGGGGAATCAGCCCCAGCATTTT

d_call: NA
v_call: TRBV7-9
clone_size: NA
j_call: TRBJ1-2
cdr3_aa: CASSLAWQNYGYTF
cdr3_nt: TGTGCCAGCAGCTTAGCATGGCAGAACTATGGCTACACCTTC

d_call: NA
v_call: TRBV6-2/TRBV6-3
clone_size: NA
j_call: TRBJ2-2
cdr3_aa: CASSRPGGWELFF
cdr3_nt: TGTGCCAGCAGTAGGCCGGGGGGCTGGGAGCTGTTTTTT

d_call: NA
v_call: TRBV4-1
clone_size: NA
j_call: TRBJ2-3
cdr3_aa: CASRKVGTSTTDTQYF
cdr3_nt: TGCGCCAGCAGAAAGGTCGGGACATCCACCACAGATACGCAGTATTTT

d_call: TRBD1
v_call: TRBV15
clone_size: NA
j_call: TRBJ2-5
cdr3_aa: CATSREDRRETQYF
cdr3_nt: TGTGCCACCAGCAGAGAGGACAGGAGGGAGACCCAGTACTTC

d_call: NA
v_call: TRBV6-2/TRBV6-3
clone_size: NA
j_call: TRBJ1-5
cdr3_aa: CASSYVRQPQHF
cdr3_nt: TGTGCCAGCAGTTACGTTCGTCAGCCCCAGCATTTT

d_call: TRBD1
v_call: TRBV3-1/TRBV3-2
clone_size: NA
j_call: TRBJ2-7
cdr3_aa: CASSPYGGQGAEQYF
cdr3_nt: TGTGCCAGCAGCCCCTACGGGGGACAGGGGGCGGAGCAGTACTTC

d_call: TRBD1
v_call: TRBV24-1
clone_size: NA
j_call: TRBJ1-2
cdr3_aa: CATSETTGYGYTF
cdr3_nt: TGTGCCACCAGTGAAACGACAGGGTATGGCTACACCTTC

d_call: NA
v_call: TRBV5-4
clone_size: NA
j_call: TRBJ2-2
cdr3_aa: CASSLVAGQNTGELFF
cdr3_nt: TGTGCCAGCAGCTTGGTGGCGGGCCAGAACACCGGGGAGCTGTTTTTT

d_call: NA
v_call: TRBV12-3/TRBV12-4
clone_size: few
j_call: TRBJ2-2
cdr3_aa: CASSLRNTGELFF
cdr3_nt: TGTGCCAGCAGTTTACGGAACACCGGGGAGCTGTTTTTT

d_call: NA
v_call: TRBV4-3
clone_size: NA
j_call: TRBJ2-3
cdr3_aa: CASSQDRGAYADTQYF
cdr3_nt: TGCGCCAGCAGCCAAGATCGCGGGGCCTACGCAGATACGCAGTATTTT

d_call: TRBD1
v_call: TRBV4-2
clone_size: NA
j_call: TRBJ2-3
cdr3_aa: CASSQEAGQVTDTQYF
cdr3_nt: TGTGCCAGCAGCCAGGAGGCGGGACAGGTCACAGATACGCAGTATTTT

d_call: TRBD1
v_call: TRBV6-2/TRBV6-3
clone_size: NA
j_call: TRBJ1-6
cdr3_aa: CASSHNGQEVFRSSPLHF
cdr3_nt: TGTGCCAGCAGCCACAACGGACAGGAAGTTTTTCGTAGTTCACCCCTCCACTTT

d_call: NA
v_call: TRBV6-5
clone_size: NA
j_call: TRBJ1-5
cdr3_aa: CASTSGRGNQPQHF
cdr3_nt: TGTGCCAGCACTTCTGGCAGGGGCAATCAGCCCCAGCATTTT

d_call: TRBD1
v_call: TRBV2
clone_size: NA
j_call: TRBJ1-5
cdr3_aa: CASSERTGANQPQHF
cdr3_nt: TGTGCCAGCAGTGAGAGGACAGGGGCGAATCAGCCCCAGCATTTT

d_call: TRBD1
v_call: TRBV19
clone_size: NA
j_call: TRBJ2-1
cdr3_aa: CASSISTGQAGNEQFF
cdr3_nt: TGTGCCAGTAGTATATCGACGGGACAGGCCGGGAATGAGCAGTTCTTC

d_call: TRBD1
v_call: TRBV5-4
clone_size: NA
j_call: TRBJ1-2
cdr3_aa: CASSIPGTAHKGYTF
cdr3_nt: TGTGCCAGCAGCATCCCCGGGACAGCCCACAAAGGCTACACCTTC

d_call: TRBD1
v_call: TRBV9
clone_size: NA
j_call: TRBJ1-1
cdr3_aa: CASSVAGGLEAFF
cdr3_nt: TGTGCCAGCAGCGTAGCAGGGGGCCTTGAAGCTTTCTTT

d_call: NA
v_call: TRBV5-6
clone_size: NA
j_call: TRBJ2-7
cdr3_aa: CASSFRGRISEQYF
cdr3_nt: TGTGCCAGCAGCTTCAGGGGTAGAATTAGCGAGCAGTACTTC

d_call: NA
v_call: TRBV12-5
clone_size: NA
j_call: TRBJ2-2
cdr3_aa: CASGSSDGGNTGELFF
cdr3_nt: TGTGCTAGTGGTTCATCGGACGGGGGTAACACCGGGGAGCTGTTTTTT

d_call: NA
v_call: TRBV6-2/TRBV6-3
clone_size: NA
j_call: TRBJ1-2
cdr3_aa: CASSYGREANYGYTF
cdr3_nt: TGTGCCAGCAGTTACGGACGGGAAGCTAACTATGGCTACACCTTC

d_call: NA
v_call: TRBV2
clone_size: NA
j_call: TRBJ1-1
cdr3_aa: CASSEAMTGEAFF
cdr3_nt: TGTGCCAGCAGTGAAGCGATGACGGGTGAAGCTTTCTTT

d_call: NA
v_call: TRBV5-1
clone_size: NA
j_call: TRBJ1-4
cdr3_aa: CASSLVGGDEKLFF
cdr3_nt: TGCGCCAGCAGCTTGGTGGGCGGGGATGAAAAACTGTTTTTT

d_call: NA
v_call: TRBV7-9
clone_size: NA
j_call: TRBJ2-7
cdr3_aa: CASSLTFNEQYF
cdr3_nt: TGTGCCAGCAGCTTAACATTCAACGAGCAGTACTTC

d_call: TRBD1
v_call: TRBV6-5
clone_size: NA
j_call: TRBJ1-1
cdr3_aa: CASRTQPGTVSEAFF
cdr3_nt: TGTGCCAGCAGGACCCAACCCGGGACAGTGAGTGAAGCTTTCTTT

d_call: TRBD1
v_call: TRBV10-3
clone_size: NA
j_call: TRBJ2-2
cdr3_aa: CAINYGQGNTGELFF
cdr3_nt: TGTGCCATCAATTACGGACAGGGGAACACCGGGGAGCTGTTTTTT

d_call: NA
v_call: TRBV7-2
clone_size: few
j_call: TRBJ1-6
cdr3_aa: CASSLQGSSYNSPLHF
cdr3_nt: TGTGCCAGCAGCTTACAGGGGAGTTCCTATAATTCACCCCTCCACTTT

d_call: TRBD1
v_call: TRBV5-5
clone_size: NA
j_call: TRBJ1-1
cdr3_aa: CASSLEVWGRGLQDTEAFF
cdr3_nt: TGTGCCAGCAGCTTGGAAGTTTGGGGCAGGGGGCTTCAGGACACTGAAGCTTTCTTT

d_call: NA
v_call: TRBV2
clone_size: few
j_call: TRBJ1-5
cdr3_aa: CASSEEIQPQHF
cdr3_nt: TGTGCCAGCAGTGAGGAGATTCAGCCCCAGCATTTT

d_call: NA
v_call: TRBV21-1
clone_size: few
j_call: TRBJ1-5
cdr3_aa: CASRNGQVWDSNQPQHF
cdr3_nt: TGTGCCAGCAGGAACGGACAGGTTTGGGATAGCAATCAGCCCCAGCATTTT

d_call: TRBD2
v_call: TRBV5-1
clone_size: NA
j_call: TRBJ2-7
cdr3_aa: CASSLVGGISYEQYF
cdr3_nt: TGCGCCAGCAGCTTGGTGGGGGGGATCTCCTACGAGCAGTACTTC

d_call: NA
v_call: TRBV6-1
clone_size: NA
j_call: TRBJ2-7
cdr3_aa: CASSEGLGEPYEQYF
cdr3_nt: TGTGCCAGCAGTGAAGGTTTAGGGGAACCCTACGAGCAGTACTTC

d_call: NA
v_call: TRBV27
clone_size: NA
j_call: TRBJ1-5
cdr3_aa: CASSFFPPNNQPQHF
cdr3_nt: TGTGCCAGCAGTTTTTTCCCCCCAAATAATCAGCCCCAGCATTTT

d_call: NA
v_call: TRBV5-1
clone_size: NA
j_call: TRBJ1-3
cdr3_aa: CASRTEPSSGNTIYF
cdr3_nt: TGCGCCAGCAGAACAGAACCGAGCTCTGGAAACACCATATATTTT

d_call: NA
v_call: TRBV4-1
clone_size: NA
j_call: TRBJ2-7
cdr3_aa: CASSQDPHGDAYEQYF
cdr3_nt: TGCGCCAGCAGCCAAGATCCTCACGGGGATGCCTACGAGCAGTACTTC

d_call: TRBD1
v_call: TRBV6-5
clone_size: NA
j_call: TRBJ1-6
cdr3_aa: CASSYGQANSPLHF
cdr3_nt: TGTGCCAGCAGTTACGGACAGGCAAATTCACCCCTCCACTTT

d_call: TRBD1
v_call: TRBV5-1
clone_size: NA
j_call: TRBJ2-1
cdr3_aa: CASSFTPGTGTSSYNEQFF
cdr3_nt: TGCGCCAGCAGTTTCACTCCCGGGACAGGGACCAGCTCCTACAATGAGCAGTTCTTC

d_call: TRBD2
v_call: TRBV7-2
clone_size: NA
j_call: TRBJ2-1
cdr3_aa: CASRRGGALSEQFF
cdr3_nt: TGTGCCAGCAGACGGGGAGGGGCTCTATCTGAGCAGTTCTTC

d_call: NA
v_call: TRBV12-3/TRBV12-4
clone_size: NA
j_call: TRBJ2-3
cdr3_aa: CASSRGGADTQYF
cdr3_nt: TGTGCCAGCAGCAGAGGGGGGGCAGATACGCAGTATTTT

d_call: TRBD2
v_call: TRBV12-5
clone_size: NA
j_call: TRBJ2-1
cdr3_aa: CASGSAGDPYNEQFF
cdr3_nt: TGTGCTAGTGGTTCAGCGGGAGACCCCTACAATGAGCAGTTCTTC

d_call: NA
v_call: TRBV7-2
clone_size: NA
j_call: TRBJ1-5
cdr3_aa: CASSSTVYSNQPQHF
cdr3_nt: TGTGCCAGCAGCTCGACAGTTTATAGCAATCAGCCCCAGCATTTT

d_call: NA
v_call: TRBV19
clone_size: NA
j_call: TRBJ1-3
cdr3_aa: CASSIRGQLSGNTIYF
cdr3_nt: TGTGCCAGTAGTATACGAGGACAGCTCTCTGGAAACACCATATATTTT

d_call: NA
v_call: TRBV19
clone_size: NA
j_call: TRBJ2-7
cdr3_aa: CASSIAPGDYEQYF
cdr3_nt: TGTGCCAGTAGTATAGCGCCAGGGGACTACGAGCAGTACTTC

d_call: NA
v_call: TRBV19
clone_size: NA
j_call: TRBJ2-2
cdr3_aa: CASNSGLNTGELFF
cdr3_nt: TGTGCCAGTAACAGCGGATTGAACACCGGGGAGCTGTTTTTT

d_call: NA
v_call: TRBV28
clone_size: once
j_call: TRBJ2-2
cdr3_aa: CASSVAGVTTGELFF
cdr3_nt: TGTGCCAGCAGTGTCGCCGGGGTGACCACCGGGGAGCTGTTTTTT

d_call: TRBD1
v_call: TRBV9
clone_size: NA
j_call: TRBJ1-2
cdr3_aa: CASSVETGGDYGYTF
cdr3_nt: TGTGCCAGCAGCGTAGAAACAGGGGGGGACTATGGCTACACCTTC

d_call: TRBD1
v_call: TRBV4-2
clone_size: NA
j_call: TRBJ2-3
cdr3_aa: CASSPLRTGGEGGTDTQYF
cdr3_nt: TGTGCCAGCAGCCCGCTGAGGACAGGGGGGGAGGGAGGCACAGATACGCAGTATTTT

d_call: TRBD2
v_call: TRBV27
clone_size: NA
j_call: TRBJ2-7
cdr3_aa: CASSAGLAASYEQYF
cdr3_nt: TGTGCCAGCAGTGCGGGACTAGCGGCTTCCTACGAGCAGTACTTC

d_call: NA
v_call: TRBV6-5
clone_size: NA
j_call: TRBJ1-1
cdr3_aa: CASSLQKNTEAFF
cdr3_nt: TGTGCCAGCAGCCTACAGAAGAACACTGAAGCTTTCTTT

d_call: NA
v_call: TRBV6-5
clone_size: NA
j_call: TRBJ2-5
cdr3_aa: CASSNGWETQYF
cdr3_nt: TGTGCCAGCAGCAACGGGTGGGAGACCCAGTACTTC

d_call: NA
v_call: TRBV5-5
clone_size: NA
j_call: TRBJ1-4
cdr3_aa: CASKPPQGTANEKLFF
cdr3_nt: TGTGCCAGCAAACCCCCTCAGGGTACAGCTAATGAAAAACTGTTTTTT

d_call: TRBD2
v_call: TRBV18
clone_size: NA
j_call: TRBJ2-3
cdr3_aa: CASSPWTSGNTDTQYF
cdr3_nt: TGTGCCAGCTCACCGTGGACTAGCGGCAACACAGATACGCAGTATTTT

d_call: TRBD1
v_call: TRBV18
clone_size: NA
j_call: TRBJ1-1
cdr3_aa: CASSPQGVNTEAFF
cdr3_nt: TGTGCCAGCTCCCCTCAGGGGGTGAACACTGAAGCTTTCTTT